This T cell receptor (beta chain) was profiled in a study of blood T cell repertoires in COVID-19. Looking at the study overall: Nucleic acid was either cDNA or gDNA, and it came from T cells, B-cell-depleted T cells, or PBMCs.

Under the authors' procedure: Estimation of nucleated cell counts was performed using reference gene primer amplification. The protocol was immunoSEQ multiplex PCR, while the TCRdb copy is restricted to in-frame clones and leaves out a portion. The D gene and trimming were derived from the DNA, and the V and J assignments and clone size from that table. The data hold over 200,000 clones, with approximately 82% observed a single time. Trimming removed 4 bases from V and 1 base from J, with 9 bases in between. Germline loops: CDR1 SNHLY, CDR2 FYNNEI. This CDR3 is built from 14 residues. The sample taken for sequencing was peripheral blood. This receptor was taken from a man between 35 and 55 years old who had recovered from COVID-19. This chain uses TRBV2 with TRBJ2-3; no firm D call. DNA of the CDR3: TGTGCCAGCAGTGTAGTAAGAGGCACAGATACGCAGTATTTT. It specifies CASSVVRGTDTQYF.